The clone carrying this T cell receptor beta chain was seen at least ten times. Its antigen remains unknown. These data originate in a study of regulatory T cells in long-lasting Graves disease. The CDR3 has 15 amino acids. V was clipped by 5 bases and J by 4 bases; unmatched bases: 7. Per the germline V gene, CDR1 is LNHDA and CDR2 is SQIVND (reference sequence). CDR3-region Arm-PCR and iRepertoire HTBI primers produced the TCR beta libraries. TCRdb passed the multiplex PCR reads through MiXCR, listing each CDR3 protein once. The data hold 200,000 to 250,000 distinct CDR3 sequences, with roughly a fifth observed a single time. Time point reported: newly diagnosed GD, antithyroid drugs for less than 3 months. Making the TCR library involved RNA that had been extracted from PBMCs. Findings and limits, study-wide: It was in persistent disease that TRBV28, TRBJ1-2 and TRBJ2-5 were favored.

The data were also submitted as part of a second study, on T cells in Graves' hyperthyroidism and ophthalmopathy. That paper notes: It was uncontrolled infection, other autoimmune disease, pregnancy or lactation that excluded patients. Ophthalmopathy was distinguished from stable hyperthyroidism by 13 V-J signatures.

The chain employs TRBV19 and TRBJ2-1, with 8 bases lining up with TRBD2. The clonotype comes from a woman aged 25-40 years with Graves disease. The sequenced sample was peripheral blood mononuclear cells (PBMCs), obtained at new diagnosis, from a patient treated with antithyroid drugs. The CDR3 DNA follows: TGTGCCAGTAGTCGAACTAGCGGCCTATACAATGAGCAGTTCTTC. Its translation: CASSRTSGLYNEQFF.